The rows below give T cell receptor beta chains drawn from one sample of a study of shared clonotypes between healthy human individuals. Some clones are missing from TCRdb's copy, which holds only in-frame ones; the method was immunoSEQ multiplex PCR. The profile shows about 1,500,000 clones, roughly 96% of them singletons. The material sequenced was naive CD4+ T cells sorted from blood. Receptors originate from a man aged 25-40 years in good health. CDR3s include the opening cysteine and the closing phenylalanine or tryptophan. Fields, in order: clone size, J gene, V gene, D gene, CDR3 DNA, CDR3 protein. The D gene is left open where the match is weak. The size of a clone is reported for some rows only, either as once, few or many, or as a class for expanded clones.

>few|TRBJ2-5|TRBV18|TRBD1
TGTGCCAGCTCACCGGGGACAGGCCTCCAAGAGACCCAGTACTTC
CASSPGTGLQETQYF
>NA|TRBJ2-3|TRBV5-1|TRBD2
TGCGCCAGCAGGGATAGCGGGGCTAGCACAGATACGCAGTATTTT
CASRDSGASTDTQYF
>NA|TRBJ1-4|TRBV7-9|NA
TGTGCCAGCAGCTTAGCTCTGCGAGGAAAACTGTTTTTT
CASSLALRGKLFF
>NA|TRBJ2-3|TRBV5-1|TRBD2
TGCGCCAGCAGCCGTGGGACTAGCGGGAGTAGCACAGATACGCAGTATTTT
CASSRGTSGSSTDTQYF
>NA|TRBJ2-3|TRBV27|NA
TGTGCCAGCAGTTTCCCGGGGGATACCACAGATACGCAGTATTTT
CASSFPGDTTDTQYF
>NA|TRBJ2-2|TRBV6-1|NA
TGTGCCAGCAGTGACAACAGGATGAGCGGGGAGCTGTTTTTT
CASSDNRMSGELFF
>NA|TRBJ2-3|TRBV7-2|NA
TGTGCCAGCAGCTTAGAGGGAGAGGGATCCAGTACGCAGTATTTT
CASSLEGEGSSTQYF
>NA|TRBJ1-1|TRBV30|NA
TGTGCCGGCCCCGAATCGGACGGAGCCGGGGGCACTGAAGCTTTCTTT
CAGPESDGAGGTEAFF
>NA|TRBJ1-5|TRBV19|NA
TGTGCCAGTAGTACCCGGACAGGCAATCAGCCCCAGCATTTT
CASSTRTGNQPQHF
>NA|TRBJ1-2|TRBV27|NA
TGTGCCGACTATGGCTACACCTTC
CADYGYTF
>NA|TRBJ1-1|TRBV5-6|TRBD1
TGTGCCAGCAGCTCCACCCTTTTGACAGGGTCGAACACTGAAGCTTTCTTT
CASSSTLLTGSNTEAFF
>NA|TRBJ1-5|TRBV28|NA
TGTGCCAGCGTGAGAGTTAGCAATCAGCCCCAGCATTTT
CASVRVSNQPQHF
>NA|TRBJ1-1|TRBV4-1|NA
TGCGCCAGCAGCCAATGGTTGGGGGGGCTGAGGACTGAAGCTTTCTTT
CASSQWLGGLRTEAFF
>NA|TRBJ2-3|TRBV5-1|TRBD2
TGCGCCAGCAGCACCGGACTAGTTGGGGCAGATACGCAGTATTTT
CASSTGLVGADTQYF
>once|TRBJ1-5|TRBV19|NA
TGTGCCAGTAGTACAGGGCCAGGGAATCAGCCCCAGCATTTT
CASSTGPGNQPQHF
>NA|TRBJ2-5|TRBV6-6|NA
TGTGCCAGCAGCGGGAAGGAGACCCAGTACTTC
CASSGKETQYF
>NA|TRBJ2-3|TRBV4-3|NA
TGCGCCAGCTCCGAAGCGGCCACTAGCACAGATACGCAGTATTTT
CASSEAATSTDTQYF
>once|TRBJ2-2|TRBV7-2|TRBD1
TGTGCCAGCAGCTTAACAGGGGGCCCCGGGGAGCTGTTTTTT
CASSLTGGPGELFF
>NA|TRBJ2-6|TRBV5-8|NA
TGTGCCAGCAGCTTGGTGTCGGTTCTCTCTGGGGCCAACGTCCTGACTTTC
CASSLVSVLSGANVLTF
>NA|TRBJ2-7|TRBV6-4|NA
TGTGCCAGCAGTGATCGCTACGAGCAGTACTTC
CASSDRYEQYF
>NA|TRBJ1-2|TRBV28|NA
TGTGCCAGCAGGACCATCCTCTTCCCTCAGGACTTC
CASRTILFPQDF
>few|TRBJ2-7|TRBV7-9|NA
TGTGCCAGCAGCTTACAAGCATCTGTTAACACATACGAGCAGTACTTC
CASSLQASVNTYEQYF
>NA|TRBJ2-1|TRBV19|NA
TGTGCCAGTGCCCTAGGAGGGTACAATGAGCAGTTCTTC
CASALGGYNEQFF
>NA|TRBJ2-1|TRBV4-1|TRBD2
TGCGCCAGCAGCCAGCGGGAGGGCCAGTACAATGAGCAGTTCTTC
CASSQREGQYNEQFF
>NA|TRBJ1-4|TRBV2|NA
TGTGCCAGCAGTGGCAAAAGGGAAAAACTGTTTTTT
CASSGKREKLFF
>once|TRBJ2-5|TRBV5-6|NA
TGTGCCACCTGGGCTACCCAGTACTTC
CATWATQYF
>NA|TRBJ1-3|TRBV7-9|NA
TGTGCCAGCAGCTTCAGTAGGGACACCATATATTTT
CASSFSRDTIYF
>NA|TRBJ2-7|TRBV10-3|TRBD1
TGTGCCATCCAGGGGGACAGAAACTACGAGCAGTACTTC
CAIQGDRNYEQYF